The rows below give T cell receptor beta chains drawn from one sample of a study of cytomegalovirus exposure and HLA in healthy donors. TCRdb's copy holds only in-frame clones and misses some; the assay was immunoSEQ multiplex PCR. The sample shows about 120,000 clones, 65% to 80% of them seen only once. Sequencing used PBMCs. These receptors originate from a man in his 60s in good health and CMV-seropositive. CDR3s include the opening cysteine and the closing phenylalanine or tryptophan. A D gene is named only where the DNA matches it firmly. The listing skips clone size in some rows; elsewhere it reads once, few, many or a size class.

v_call	j_call	d_call	clone_size	cdr3_nt	cdr3_aa
TRBV4-2	TRBJ1-5	TRBD1	-	TGTGCCAGCAGCCAAGATGGTATGACAGGGCTTCAGCCCCAGCATTTT	CASSQDGMTGLQPQHF
TRBV6-1	TRBJ1-5	TRBD1	few	TGTGCCAGCTCCACTACAGGGGGACCTTTTCAGCCCCAGCATTTT	CASSTTGGPFQPQHF
TRBV2	TRBJ1-6	TRBD1	-	TGTGCCAGCAATAAGGGACAGGGGAATTCGCCCCTCCACTTT	CASNKGQGNSPLHF
TRBV2	TRBJ1-4	-	-	TGTGCCAGCAGACAACAGGAGTATAATGAAAAACTGTTTTTT	CASRQQEYNEKLFF
TRBV28	TRBJ1-2	-	-	TGTGCCAGCAGTTTCGGGTGGCATGGCTACACCTTC	CASSFGWHGYTF
TRBV11-1	TRBJ2-1	TRBD1	-	TGTGCCAGCAACAACCGGGACAGGGTTCACAATGAGCAGTTCTTC	CASNNRDRVHNEQFF
TRBV27	TRBJ2-1	-	-	TGTGCCAGCAGGACATTAGCGTTTCTCGCCGACAATGAGCAGTTCTTC	CASRTLAFLADNEQFF
TRBV7-3	TRBJ2-1	TRBD1	once	TGTGCCAGCAGCCTCCGGGGTGGGACAGGGGTCAATGAGCAGTTCTTC	CASSLRGGTGVNEQFF
TRBV18	TRBJ2-7	-	-	TGTGCCAGCTCACCACCGGGGGGGCGCAGGTACGAGCAGTACTTC	CASSPPGGRRYEQYF
TRBV28	TRBJ2-1	-	-	TGTGCCAGCAGTTTATCGAGACTAGGAGGTGAGCAGTTCTTC	CASSLSRLGGEQFF
TRBV11-2	TRBJ1-4	-	-	TGTGCCAGCAGCTTACAGGGTAGCACAACTAATGAAAAACTGTTTTTT	CASSLQGSTTNEKLFF
TRBV2	TRBJ2-3	TRBD2	-	TGTGCCAGCAGCGGACTAGCGGGGATAACTAGCACAGATACGCAGTATTTT	CASSGLAGITSTDTQYF
TRBV2	TRBJ2-2	TRBD1	few	TGTGCCAGCAGACCAGGGGGCGGGACCGGGGAGCTGTTTTTT	CASRPGGGTGELFF
TRBV5-8	TRBJ1-5	TRBD1	-	TGTGCCAGCAGGTCCGGGAGGGGGCAAAGCAATCAGCCCCAGCATTTT	CASRSGRGQSNQPQHF
TRBV18	TRBJ1-3	-	-	TGTGCCAGCTCACCCCAACAGGGTGGAGGAAACACCATATATTTT	CASSPQQGGGNTIYF
TRBV5-1	TRBJ1-3	-	-	TGCGCCAGCAGCTTGGACTTACCCGTTGGAAACACCATATATTTT	CASSLDLPVGNTIYF
TRBV5-4	TRBJ2-1	TRBD2	once	TGTGCCAGCAGCCCACCACCTAGCGGTTTTAACAATGAGCAGTTCTTC	CASSPPPSGFNNEQFF
TRBV7-9	TRBJ2-7	TRBD2	-	TGTGCCAGCAGCGCCCTATCCCTACTAGCGGGGACAGGCGAGCAGTACTTC	CASSALSLLAGTGEQYF
TRBV30	TRBJ1-2	-	-	TGTGCCTGGAGCCCCATCCACTCAAACTATGGCTACACCTTC	CAWSPIHSNYGYTF
TRBV10-3	TRBJ2-7	-	-	TGTGCCATCAGTGAGCTGCAGGAGGTATACGAGCAGTACTTC	CAISELQEVYEQYF
TRBV19	TRBJ1-5	TRBD1	few	TGTGCCAGTAGGGGGGCCCGGACAGGGGTTTATCAGCCCCAGCATTTT	CASRGARTGVYQPQHF
TRBV18	TRBJ2-7	TRBD2	-	TGTGCCAGCTCACCACGGACTAGCGGGGACTCCTACGAGCAGTACTTC	CASSPRTSGDSYEQYF
TRBV5-1	TRBJ1-1	-	-	TGCGCCAGCAGCCCCGGGAGGGACACCGGAGACACTGAAGCTTTCTTT	CASSPGRDTGDTEAFF
TRBV9	TRBJ1-2	TRBD1	-	TGTGCCAGCAGCGTGGTTCCGGGACAGGCTAACTATGGCTACACCTTC	CASSVVPGQANYGYTF
TRBV5-5	TRBJ1-3	TRBD1	few	TGTGCCAGCAGCTTGTTAGGGGGCTCTAGACCGCTGTCTGGAAACACCATATATTTT	CASSLLGGSRPLSGNTIYF
TRBV2	TRBJ1-2	TRBD1	few	TGTGCCAGCTCTAAGGGGGCCAAGGGCTACACCTTC	CASSKGAKGYTF
TRBV5-1	TRBJ2-2	-	-	TGCGCCAGCAGCTTGCCCAACCAGGCCGGGAGTACCGGGGAGCTGTTTTTT	CASSLPNQAGSTGELFF
TRBV10-2	TRBJ2-7	TRBD2	-	TGCGCCAGCAGTGAGGTCGTTGGGTGGGGGGGTTGGCTGAACTACGAGCAGTACTTC	CASSEVVGWGGWLNYEQYF
TRBV11-2	TRBJ1-2	-	-	TGTGCCAGCAGCGCGGGCCTAAGCAGGAGGGGCTACACCTTC	CASSAGLSRRGYTF
TRBV2	TRBJ1-2	-	-	TGTGCCAGCAGGGACAGAGCCGTGGATGGCTACACCTTC	CASRDRAVDGYTF
TRBV29-1	TRBJ1-2	TRBD1	-	TGCAGCGCCGGACAGGACTATGGCTACACCTTC	CSAGQDYGYTF